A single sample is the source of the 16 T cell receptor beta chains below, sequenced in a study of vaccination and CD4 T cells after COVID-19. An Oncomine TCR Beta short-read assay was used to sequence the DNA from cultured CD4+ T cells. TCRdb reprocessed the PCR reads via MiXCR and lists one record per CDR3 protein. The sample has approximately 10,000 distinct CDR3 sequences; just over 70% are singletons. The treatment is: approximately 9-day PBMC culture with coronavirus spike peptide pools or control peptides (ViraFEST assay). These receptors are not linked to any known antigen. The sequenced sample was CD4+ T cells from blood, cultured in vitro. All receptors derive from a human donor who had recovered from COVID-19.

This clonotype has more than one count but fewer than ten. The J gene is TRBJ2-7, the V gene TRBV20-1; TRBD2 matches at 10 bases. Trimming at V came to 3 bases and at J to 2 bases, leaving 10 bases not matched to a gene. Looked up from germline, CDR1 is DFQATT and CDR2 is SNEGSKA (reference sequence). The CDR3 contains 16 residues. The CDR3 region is CSASGATSGIAYEQYF. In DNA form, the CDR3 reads TGCAGTGCTAGCGGTGCCACTAGCGGGATCGCCTACGAGCAGTACTTC.

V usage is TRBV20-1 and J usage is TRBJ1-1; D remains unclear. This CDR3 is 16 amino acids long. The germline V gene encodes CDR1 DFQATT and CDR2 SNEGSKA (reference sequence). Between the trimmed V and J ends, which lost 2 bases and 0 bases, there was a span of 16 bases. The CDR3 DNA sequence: TGCAGTGCTAGACGCTTCACCCTGCTCATGAACACTGAAGCTTTCTTT. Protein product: CSARRFTLLMNTEAFF.

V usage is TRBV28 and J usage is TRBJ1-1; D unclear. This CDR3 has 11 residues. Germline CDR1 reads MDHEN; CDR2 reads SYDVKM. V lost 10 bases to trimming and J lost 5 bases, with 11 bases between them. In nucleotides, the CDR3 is TGTGCCATCCACTCCCGGACTGAAGCTTTCTTT. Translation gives CAIHSRTEAFF.

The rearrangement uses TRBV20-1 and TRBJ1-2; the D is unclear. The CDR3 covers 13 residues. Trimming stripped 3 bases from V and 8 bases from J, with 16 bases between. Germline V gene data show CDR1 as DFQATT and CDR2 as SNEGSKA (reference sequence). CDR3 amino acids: CSASTSTVGGYTF. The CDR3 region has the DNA TGCAGTGCTAGTACCAGCACTGTTGGGGGCTACACCTTC.

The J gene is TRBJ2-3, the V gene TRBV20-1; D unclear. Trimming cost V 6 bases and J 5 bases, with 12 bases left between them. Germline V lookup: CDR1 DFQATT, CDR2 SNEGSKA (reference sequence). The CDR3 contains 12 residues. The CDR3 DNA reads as TGCAGTGCCCATAGTGGGGTAGATACGCAGTATTTT. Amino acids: CSAHSGVDTQYF.

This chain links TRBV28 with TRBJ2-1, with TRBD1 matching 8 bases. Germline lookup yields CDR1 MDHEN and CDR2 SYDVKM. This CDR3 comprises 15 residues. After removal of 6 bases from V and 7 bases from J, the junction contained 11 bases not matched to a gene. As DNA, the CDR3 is TGTGCCAGCAGCCCACAGGGGGTGGGGGGTAATGAGCAGTTCTTC. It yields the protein CASSPQGVGGNEQFF.

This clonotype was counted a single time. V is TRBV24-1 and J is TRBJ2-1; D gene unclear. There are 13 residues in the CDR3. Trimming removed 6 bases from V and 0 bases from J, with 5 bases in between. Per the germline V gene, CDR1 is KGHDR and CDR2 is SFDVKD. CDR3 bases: TGTGCCACCAGTTTACGCTCCTACAATGAGCAGTTCTTC. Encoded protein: CATSLRSYNEQFF.

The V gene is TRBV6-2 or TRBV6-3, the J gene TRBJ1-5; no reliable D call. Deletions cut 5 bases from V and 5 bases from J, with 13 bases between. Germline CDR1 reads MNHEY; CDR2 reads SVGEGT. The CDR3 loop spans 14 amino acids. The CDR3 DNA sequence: TGTGCCAGCAGTCCCCATCGAATGGATCAGCCCCAGCATTTT. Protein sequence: CASSPHRMDQPQHF.

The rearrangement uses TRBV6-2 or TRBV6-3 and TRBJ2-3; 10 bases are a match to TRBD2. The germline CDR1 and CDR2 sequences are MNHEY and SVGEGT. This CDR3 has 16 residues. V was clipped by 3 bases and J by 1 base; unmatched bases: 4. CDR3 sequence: CASSYALAGRTDTQYF. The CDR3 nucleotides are TGTGCCAGCAGTTATGCACTAGCGGGACGCACAGATACGCAGTATTTT.

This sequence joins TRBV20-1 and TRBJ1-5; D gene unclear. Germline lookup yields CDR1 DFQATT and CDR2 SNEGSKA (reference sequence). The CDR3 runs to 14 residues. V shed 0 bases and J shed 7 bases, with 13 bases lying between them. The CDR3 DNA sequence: TGCAGTGCTAGAGAGAACACCCCTGAACAGCCCCAGCATTTT. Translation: CSARENTPEQPQHF.

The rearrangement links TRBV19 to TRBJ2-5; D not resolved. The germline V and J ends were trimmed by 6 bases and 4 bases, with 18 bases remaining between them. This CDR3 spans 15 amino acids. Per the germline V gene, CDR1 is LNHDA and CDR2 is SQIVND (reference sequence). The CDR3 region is CASRQTGPEVETQYF. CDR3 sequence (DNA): TGTGCCAGTAGACAGACCGGGCCCGAGGTAGAGACCCAGTACTTC.

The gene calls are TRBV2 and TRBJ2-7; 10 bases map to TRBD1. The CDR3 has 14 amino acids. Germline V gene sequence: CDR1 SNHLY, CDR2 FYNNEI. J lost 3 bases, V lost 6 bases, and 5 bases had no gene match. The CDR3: CASRFGQGVYEQYF. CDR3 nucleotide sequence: TGTGCCAGCAGGTTCGGACAGGGGGTCTACGAGCAGTACTTC.

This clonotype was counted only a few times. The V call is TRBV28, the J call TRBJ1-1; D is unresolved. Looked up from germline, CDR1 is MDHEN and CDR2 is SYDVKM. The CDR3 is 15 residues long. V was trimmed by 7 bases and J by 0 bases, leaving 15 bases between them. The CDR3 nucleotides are TGTGCCAGCATCCCTTCCCGGGGAATGAACACTGAAGCTTTCTTT. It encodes CASIPSRGMNTEAFF.

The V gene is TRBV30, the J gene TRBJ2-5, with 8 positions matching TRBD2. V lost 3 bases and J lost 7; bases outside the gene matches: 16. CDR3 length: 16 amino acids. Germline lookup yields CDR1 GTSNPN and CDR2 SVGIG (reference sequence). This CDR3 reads CAWSPKTSDLVGTQYF. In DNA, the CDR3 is TGTGCCTGGAGCCCGAAGACTAGCGACTTAGTTGGGACCCAGTACTTC.

The CDR3 loop reads CASTLGTSASYEQYF. The CDR3 nucleotides are TGTGCCAGCACCCTGGGGACTAGCGCCTCCTACGAGCAGTACTTC. The chain joins TRBV7-2 to TRBJ2-7; the match to TRBD2 covers 10 bases. CDR1 is SGHTA, CDR2 FQGNSA, per germline. V shed 7 bases, J shed 0 bases, and the junction held 6 bases outside the gene matches. This CDR3 spans 15 amino acids. The full variable domain, in which reference TRBV7-2 and TRBJ2-7 provide the parts outside the CDR3, is GAGVSQSPSNKVTEKGKDVELRCDPISGHTALYWYRQSLGQGLEFLIYFQGNSAPDKSGLPSDRFSAERTGGSVSTLTIQRTQQEDSAVYLCASTLGTSASYEQYFGPGTRLTVT.

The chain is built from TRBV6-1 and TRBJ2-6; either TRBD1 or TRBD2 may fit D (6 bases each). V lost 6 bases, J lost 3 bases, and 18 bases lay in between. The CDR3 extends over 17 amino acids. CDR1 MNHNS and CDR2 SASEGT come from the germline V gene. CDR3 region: CASSNRAGGGGANVLTF. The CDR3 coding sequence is TGTGCCAGCAGCAACAGGGCCGGGGGTGGTGGGGCCAACGTCCTGACTTTC.